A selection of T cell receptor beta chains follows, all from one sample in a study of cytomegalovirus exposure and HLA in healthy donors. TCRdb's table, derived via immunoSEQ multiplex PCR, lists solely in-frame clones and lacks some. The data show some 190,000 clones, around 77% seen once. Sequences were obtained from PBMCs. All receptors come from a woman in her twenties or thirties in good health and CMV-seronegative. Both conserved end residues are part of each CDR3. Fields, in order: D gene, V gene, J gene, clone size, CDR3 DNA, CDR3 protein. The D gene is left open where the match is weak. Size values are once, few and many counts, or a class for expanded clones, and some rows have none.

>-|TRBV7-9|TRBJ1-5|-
TGTGCCAGCAGCTTAGGATTAGGTACAGAAAGCAATCAGCCCCAGCATTTT
CASSLGLGTESNQPQHF
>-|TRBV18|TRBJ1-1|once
TGTGCCAGCTCTCAGGGTCGGAAGAACACTGAAGCTTTCTTT
CASSQGRKNTEAFF
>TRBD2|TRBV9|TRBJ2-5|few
TGTGCCAGCAGCGTCGGCGGGGGGGAGACCCAGTACTTC
CASSVGGGETQYF
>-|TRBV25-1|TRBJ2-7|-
TGTGCCAGCAGTGACCAGGTTACCTACGAGCAGTACTTC
CASSDQVTYEQYF
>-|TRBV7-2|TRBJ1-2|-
TGTGCCAGCAGCCGGTACGGGATGTATGTTGGCTACACCTTC
CASSRYGMYVGYTF
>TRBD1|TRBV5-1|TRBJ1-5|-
TGCGCCAGCAGCTTGAACAGGGGAGGTCAGCCCCAGCATTTT
CASSLNRGGQPQHF
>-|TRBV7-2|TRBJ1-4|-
TGTGCCAGCAAGGAGGGGTCGGCTAATGAAAAACTGTTTTTT
CASKEGSANEKLFF
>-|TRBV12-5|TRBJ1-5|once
TGTGCTAGTGGCTCGGGACCGGGACTTACGAGCCTTCCCCAGCATTTT
CASGSGPGLTSLPQHF
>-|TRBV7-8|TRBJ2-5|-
TGTGCCAGCAGACAAGGACGGGGAATGACCCAGTACTTC
CASRQGRGMTQYF
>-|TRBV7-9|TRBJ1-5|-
TGTGCCAGCAGCTTAACGGTATCGGGGTTGGATCAGCCCCAGCATTTT
CASSLTVSGLDQPQHF
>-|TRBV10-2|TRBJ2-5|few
TGCGCCAGCAAGAGGGGGGGCCAAGAGACCCAGTACTTC
CASKRGGQETQYF
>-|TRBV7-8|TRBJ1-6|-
TGTGCCAGCAGCTTAGAACAGAAGAATTCACCCCTCCACTTT
CASSLEQKNSPLHF
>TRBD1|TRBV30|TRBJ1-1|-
TGTGCCTGGCCTGACAGGGGGCCGGAAGCTTTCTTT
CAWPDRGPEAFF
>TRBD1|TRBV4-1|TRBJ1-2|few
TGCGCCAGCAGCCAAGGAGTGTGGGACAGCGGCTACACCTTC
CASSQGVWDSGYTF
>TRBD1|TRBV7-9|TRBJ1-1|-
TGTTCCAGCAGCTTGACAGGGGGAAATGCTTTCTTT
CSSSLTGGNAFF
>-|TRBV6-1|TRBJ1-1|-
TGTGCCAGCAGTGAAAAATGGGGGCAACCCTTT
CASSEKWGQPF
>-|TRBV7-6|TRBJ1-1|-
TGTGCCAGCAGCTTAGAAGTGGCGGGGGCGGGTACTGAAGCTTTCTTT
CASSLEVAGAGTEAFF
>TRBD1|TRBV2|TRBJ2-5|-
TGTGCCAGCAGTGGGGGGACAGCCGTCTCTGAGACCCAGTACTTC
CASSGGTAVSETQYF
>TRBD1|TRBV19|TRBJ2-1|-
TGTGCCAGTAGTCTCCGACAGGGCTTTACCTACAATGAGCAGTTCTTC
CASSLRQGFTYNEQFF
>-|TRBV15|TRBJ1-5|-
TGTGCCACCAGCAGAGATCGGACAGTGTATAGCAATCAGCCCCAGCATTTT
CATSRDRTVYSNQPQHF
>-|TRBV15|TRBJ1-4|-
TGTGCCACCAGCAGAGCGGGGGAATTTGAAAAACTGTTTTTT
CATSRAGEFEKLFF
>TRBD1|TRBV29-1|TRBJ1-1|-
TGCAGCGTTACGACAGGGGATGCCACTGAAGCTTTCTTT
CSVTTGDATEAFF
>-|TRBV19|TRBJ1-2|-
TGTGCCAGTGGTAAAGGGAGCTATGGCTACACCTTC
CASGKGSYGYTF
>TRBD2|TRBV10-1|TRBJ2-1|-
TGCGCCAGCAGTGAGTCGGCGGGGGGGCGAAGTGAGCAGTTCTTC
CASSESAGGRSEQFF
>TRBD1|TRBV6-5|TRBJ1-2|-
TGTGCCAGCAGCCAGGGACAGACCCTCTATGGCTACACCTTC
CASSQGQTLYGYTF
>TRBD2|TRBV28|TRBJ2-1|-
TGTGCCAGCAGCCTAGCGGGGGGGAGGAATGAGCAGTTCTTC
CASSLAGGRNEQFF